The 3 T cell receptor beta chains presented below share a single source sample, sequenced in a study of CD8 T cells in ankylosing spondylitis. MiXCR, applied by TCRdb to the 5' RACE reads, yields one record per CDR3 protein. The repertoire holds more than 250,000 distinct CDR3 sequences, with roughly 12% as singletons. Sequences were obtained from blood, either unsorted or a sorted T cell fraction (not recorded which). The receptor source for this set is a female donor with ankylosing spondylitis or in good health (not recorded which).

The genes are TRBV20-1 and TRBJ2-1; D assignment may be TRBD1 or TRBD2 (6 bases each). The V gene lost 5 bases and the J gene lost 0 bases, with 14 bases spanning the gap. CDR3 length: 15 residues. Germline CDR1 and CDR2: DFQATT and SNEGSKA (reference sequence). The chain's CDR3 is CSAPMEGGSYNEQFF. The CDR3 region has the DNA TGCAGTGCTCCTATGGAGGGGGGCTCCTACAATGAGCAGTTCTTC.

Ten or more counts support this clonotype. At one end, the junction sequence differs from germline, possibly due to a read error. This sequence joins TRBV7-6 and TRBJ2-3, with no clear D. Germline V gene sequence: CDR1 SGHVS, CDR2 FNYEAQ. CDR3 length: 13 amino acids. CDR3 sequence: CASSVAPQATQYF. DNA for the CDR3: TGTGCCAGCAGCGTAGCCCCTCAGGCTACGCAGTATTTT.

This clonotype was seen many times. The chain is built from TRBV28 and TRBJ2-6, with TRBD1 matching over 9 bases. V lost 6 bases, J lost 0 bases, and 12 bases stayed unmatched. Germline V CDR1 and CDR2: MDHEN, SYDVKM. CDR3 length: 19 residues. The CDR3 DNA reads TGTGCCAGCAGCCCCCTGGTAGGGACAGGGTTCTCTGGGGCCAACGTCCTGACTTTC. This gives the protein CASSPLVGTGFSGANVLTF.